This T cell receptor beta chain was retrieved from a study of blood T cell repertoires in COVID-19. V was pared by 2 bases and J by 7 bases, with 9 bases between. This CDR3 spans 14 amino acids. Per germline, CDR1 MNHEY and CDR2 SMNVEV (reference sequence). Sequenced by immunoSEQ multiplex PCR; TCRdb stores in-frame clones only, minus some. The table shows 200,000 or so clones, with 85% to 90% occurring only once. The TCR originated in a man older than 75 with acute or convalescent COVID-19. Source material: peripheral blood. The genes are TRBV27 and TRBJ1-6, with D perhaps matching TRBD1 (6 bases). The CDR3 loop reads CASSLHRVNSPLHF. The DNA for the CDR3 is TGTGCCAGCAGTTTACACAGGGTCAATTCACCCCTCCACTTT.